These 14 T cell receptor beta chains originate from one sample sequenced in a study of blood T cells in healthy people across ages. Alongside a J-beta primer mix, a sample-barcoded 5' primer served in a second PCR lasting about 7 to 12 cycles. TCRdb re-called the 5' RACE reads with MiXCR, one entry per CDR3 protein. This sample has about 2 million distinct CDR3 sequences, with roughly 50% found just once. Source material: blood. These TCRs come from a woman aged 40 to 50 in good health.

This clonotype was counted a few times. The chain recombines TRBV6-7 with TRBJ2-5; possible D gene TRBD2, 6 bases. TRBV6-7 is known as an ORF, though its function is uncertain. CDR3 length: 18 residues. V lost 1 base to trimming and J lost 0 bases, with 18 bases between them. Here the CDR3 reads CASSYFPRRGSYQETQYF. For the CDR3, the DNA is TGTGCCAGCAGTTACTTTCCGCGACGGGGGAGCTACCAAGAGACCCAGTACTTC.

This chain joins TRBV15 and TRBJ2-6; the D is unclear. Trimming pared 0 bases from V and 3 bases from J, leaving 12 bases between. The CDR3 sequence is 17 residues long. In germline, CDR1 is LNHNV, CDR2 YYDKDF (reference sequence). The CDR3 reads CATSRDLLEGGANVLTF. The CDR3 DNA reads TGTGCCACCAGCAGAGATCTTTTGGAAGGTGGGGCCAACGTCCTGACTTTC.

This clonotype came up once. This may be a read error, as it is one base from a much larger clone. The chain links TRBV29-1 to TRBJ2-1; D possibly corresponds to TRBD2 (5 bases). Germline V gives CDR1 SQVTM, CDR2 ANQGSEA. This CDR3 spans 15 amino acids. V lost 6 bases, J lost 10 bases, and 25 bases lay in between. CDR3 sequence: CSVWERAEKTYEQFF. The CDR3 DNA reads TGCAGCGTGTGGGAGAGGGCCGAGAAAACCTACGAGCAGTTCTTC.

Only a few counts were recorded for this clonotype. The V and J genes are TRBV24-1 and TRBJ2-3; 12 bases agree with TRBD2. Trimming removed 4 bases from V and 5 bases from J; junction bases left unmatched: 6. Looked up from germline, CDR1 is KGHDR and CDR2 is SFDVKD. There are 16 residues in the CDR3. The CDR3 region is CATSDPSGGAGDTQYF. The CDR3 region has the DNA TGTGCCACCAGTGACCCTAGCGGGGGGGCGGGAGATACGCAGTATTTT.

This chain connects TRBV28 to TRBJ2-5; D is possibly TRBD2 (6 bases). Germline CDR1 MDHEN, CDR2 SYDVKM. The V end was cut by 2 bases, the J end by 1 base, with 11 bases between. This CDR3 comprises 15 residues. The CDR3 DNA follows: TGTGCCAGCAGTTTAGGGGGGACGCGCCAAGAGACCCAGTACTTC. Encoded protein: CASSLGGTRQETQYF.

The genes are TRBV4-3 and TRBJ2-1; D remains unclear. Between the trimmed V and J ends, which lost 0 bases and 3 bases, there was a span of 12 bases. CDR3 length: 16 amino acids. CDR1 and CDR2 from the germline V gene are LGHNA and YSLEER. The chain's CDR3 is CASSQDTRGYYNEQFF. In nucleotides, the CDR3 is TGCGCCAGCAGCCAAGATACCCGCGGCTACTACAATGAGCAGTTCTTC.

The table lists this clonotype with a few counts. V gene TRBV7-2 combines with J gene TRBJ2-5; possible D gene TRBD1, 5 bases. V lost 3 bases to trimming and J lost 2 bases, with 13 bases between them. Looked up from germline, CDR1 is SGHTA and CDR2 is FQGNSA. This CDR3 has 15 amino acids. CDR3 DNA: TGTGCCAGCAGCTTGGCTGGGGCAGTTCAAGAGACCCAGTACTTC. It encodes CASSLAGAVQETQYF.

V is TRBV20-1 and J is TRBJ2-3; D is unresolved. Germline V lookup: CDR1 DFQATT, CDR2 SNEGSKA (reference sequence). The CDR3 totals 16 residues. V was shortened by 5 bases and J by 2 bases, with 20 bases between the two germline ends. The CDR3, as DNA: TGCAGTGCTCTTACCCGGACGGCACATCCCACAGATACGCAGTATTTT. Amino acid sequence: CSALTRTAHPTDTQYF.

CDR3 in DNA: TGCAGTGCTAATACCCTAAGCAATCAGCCCCAGCATTTT. It codes for CSANTLSNQPQHF. The chain couples TRBV20-1 to TRBJ1-5; D call uncertain. Germline V CDR1 and CDR2: DFQATT, SNEGSKA (reference sequence). Trimming shortened V by 4 bases and J by 1 base, and 8 bases separated the two germline ends. CDR3 length: 13 residues.

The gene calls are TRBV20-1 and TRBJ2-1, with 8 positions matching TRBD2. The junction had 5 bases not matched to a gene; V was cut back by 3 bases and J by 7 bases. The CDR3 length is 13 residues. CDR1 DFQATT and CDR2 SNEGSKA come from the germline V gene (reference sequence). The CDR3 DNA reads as TGCAGTGCTAGGGAGGGACTAGATAATGAGCAGTTCTTC. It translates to CSAREGLDNEQFF.

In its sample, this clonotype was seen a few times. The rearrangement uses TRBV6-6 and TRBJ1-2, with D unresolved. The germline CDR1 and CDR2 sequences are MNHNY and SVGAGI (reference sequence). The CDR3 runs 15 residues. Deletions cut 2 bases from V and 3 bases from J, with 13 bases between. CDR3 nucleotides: TGTGCCAGCAGTTACCGTCCCGGGAAGGACTATGGCTACACCTTC. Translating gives CASSYRPGKDYGYTF.

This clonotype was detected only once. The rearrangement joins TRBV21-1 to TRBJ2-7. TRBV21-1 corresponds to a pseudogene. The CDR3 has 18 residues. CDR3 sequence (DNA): TGTGCCACCCAAGGTACGGGTTCGAGAGGTAGCACAAATTACGAGCAGTACTTC. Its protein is CATQGTGSRGSTNYEQYF.

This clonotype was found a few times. This CDR3 reads CATLNDQQETQYF. CDR3 in DNA: TGTGCCACCCTGAATGACCAACAAGAGACCCAGTACTTC. This chain connects TRBV10-3 to TRBJ2-5; D is undetermined. V was clipped by 10 bases and J by 2 bases, with 14 bases between them. The CDR3 totals 13 residues. Germline V gene lookup returns CDR1 ENHRY and CDR2 SYGVKD.

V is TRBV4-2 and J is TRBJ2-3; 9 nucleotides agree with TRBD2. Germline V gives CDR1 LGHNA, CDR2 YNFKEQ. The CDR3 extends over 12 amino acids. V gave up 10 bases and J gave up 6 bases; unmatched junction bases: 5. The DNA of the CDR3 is TGTGCCACTCGCGGGGGGGATGATACGCAGTATTTT. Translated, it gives CATRGGDDTQYF.